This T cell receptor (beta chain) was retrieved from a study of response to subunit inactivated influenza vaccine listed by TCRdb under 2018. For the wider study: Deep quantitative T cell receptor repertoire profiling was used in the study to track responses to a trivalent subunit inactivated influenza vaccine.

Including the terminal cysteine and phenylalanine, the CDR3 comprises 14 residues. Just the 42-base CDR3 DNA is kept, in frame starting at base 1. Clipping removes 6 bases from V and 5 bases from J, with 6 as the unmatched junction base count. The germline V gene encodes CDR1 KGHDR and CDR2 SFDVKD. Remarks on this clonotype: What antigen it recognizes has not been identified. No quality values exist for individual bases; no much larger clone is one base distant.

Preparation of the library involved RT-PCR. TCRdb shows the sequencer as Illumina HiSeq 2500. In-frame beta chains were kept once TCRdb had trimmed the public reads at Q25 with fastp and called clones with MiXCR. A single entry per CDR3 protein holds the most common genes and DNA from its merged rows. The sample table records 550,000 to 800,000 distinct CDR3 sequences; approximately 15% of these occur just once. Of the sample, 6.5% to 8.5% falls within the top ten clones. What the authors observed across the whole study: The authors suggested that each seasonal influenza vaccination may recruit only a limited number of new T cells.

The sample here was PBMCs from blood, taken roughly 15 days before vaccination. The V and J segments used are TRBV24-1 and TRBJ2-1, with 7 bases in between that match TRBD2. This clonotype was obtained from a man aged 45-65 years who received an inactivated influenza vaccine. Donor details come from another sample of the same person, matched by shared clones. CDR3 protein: CATSSRTSNNEQFF. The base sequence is TGTGCCACCAGTTCTAGGACTAGTAACAATGAGCAGTTCTTC.